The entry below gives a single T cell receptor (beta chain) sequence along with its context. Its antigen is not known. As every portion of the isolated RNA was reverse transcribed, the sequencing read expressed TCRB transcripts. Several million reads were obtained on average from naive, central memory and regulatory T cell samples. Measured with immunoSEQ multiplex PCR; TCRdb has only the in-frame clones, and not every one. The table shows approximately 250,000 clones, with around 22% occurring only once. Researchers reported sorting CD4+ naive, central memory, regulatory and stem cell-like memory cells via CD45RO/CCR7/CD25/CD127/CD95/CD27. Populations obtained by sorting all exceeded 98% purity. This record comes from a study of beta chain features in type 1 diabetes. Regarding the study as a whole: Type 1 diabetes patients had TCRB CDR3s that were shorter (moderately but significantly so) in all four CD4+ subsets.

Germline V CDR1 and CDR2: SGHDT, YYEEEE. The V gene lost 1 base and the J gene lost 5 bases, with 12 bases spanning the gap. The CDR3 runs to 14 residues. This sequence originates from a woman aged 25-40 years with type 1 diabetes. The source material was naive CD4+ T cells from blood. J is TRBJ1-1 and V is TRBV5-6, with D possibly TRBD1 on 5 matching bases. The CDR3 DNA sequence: TGTGCCAGCAGCTTGTTTCCCAGGGTGACTGAAGCTTTCTTT. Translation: CASSLFPRVTEAFF.